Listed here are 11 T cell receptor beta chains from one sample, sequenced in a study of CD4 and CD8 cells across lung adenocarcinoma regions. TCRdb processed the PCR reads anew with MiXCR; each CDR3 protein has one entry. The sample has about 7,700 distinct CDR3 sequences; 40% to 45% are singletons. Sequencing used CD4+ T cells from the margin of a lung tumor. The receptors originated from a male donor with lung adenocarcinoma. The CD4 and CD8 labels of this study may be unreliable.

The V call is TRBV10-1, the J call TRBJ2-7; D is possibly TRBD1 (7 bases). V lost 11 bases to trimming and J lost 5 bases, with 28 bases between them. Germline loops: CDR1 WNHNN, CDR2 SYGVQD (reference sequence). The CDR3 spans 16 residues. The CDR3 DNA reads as TGCGCCTTGCGGGACAGCTTTTATTTAGGGAGCAACGAGCAGTACTTC. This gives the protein CALRDSFYLGSNEQYF.

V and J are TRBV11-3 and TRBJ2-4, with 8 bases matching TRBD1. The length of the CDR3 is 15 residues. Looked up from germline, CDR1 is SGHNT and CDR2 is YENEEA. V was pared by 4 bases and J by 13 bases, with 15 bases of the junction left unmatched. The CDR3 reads CASSSRQGATDMQYF. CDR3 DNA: TGTGCCAGCAGCTCTCGGCAGGGGGCCACAGATATGCAGTACTTC.

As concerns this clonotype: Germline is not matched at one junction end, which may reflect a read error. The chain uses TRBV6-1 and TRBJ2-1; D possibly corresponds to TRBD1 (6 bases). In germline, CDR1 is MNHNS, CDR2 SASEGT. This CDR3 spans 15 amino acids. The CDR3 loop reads CASTPVRGAYNKQYF. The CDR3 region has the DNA TGTGCCAGCACCCCGGTCAGGGGCGCCTACAATAAGCAGTATTTC.

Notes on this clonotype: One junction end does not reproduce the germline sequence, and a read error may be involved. CDR3 nucleotides: TGTGCCAGCAGCTTAGATACCGGAACCTACGAGCAGTACTTT. Translating it yields CASSLDTGTYEQYF. The genes are TRBV7-2 and TRBJ1-6; D call uncertain. Germline V gene sequence: CDR1 SGHTA, CDR2 FQGNSA. The CDR3 has 14 amino acids. Full variable domain (rest looked up from reference TRBV7-2 and TRBJ1-6): GAGVSQSPSNKVTEKGKDVELRCDPISGHTALYWYRQSLGQGLEFLIYFQGNSAPDKSGLPSDRFSAERTGGSVSTLTIQRTQQEDSAVYLCASSLDTGTYEQYFGNGTRLTVT.

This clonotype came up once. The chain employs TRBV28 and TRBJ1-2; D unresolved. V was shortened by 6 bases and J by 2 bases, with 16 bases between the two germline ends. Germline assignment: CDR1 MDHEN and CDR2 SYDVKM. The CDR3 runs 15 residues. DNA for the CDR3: TGTGCCAGCAGGCCCGGTATCCCGGGCAACTATGGCTACACCTTC. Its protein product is CASRPGIPGNYGYTF.

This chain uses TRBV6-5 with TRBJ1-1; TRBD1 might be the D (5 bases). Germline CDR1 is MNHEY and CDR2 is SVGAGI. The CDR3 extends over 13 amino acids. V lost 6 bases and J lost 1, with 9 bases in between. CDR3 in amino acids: CASRAGGNTEAFF. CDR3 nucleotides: TGTGCCAGCAGGGCGGGGGGGAACACTGAAGCTTTCTTT.

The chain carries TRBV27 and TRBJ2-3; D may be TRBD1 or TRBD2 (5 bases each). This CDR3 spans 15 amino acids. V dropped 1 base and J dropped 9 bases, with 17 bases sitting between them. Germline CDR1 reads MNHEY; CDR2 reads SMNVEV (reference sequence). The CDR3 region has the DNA TGTGCCAGCAGTTTATGGGGGTCTGGGAAAGACACGCAGTATTTT. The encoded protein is CASSLWGSGKDTQYF.

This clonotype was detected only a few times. The CDR3 here is CASSYSVGQGEETQYF. In DNA form, the CDR3 reads TGTGCCAGCAGTTACTCGGTGGGGCAGGGGGAAGAGACCCAGTACTTC. The chain couples TRBV6-5 to TRBJ2-5, with 7 positions matching TRBD1. Germline CDR1 MNHEY, CDR2 SVGAGI. The CDR3 is 16 residues long. The junction had 7 bases not matched to a gene; V was cut back by 0 bases and J by 3 bases.

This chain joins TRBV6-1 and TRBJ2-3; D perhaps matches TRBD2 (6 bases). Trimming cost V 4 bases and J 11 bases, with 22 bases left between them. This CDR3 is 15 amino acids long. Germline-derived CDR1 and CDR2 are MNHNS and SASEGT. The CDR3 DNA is TGTGCCAGCAGTGTCCTGACCCTAGCGTTCGAGGAGCAGTATTTT. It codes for CASSVLTLAFEEQYF.

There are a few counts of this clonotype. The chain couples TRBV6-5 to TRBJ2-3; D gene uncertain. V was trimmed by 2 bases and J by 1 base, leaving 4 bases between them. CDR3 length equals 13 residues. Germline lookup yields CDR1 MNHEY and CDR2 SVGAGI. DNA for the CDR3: TGTGCCAGCAGTTACCCTGGCACAGATACGCAGTATTTT. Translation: CASSYPGTDTQYF.

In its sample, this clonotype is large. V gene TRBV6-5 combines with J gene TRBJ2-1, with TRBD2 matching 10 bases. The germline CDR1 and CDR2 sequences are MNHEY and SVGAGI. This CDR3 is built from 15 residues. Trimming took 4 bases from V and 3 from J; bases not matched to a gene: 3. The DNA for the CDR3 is TGTGCCAGCAGTTTAGCGGGAGGCGGCTACAATGAGCAGTTCTTC. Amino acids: CASSLAGGGYNEQFF.